The clone carrying this T cell receptor (beta chain) was observed at least ten times. The antigen is undetermined. The data were taken from a study of T cell repertoires in cytomegalovirus infection. At the level of the study: It can be stated that public TCR beta signatures indicated CMV infection as well as a matching HLA type. Findings and limits, study-wide: Across the ex vivo response, the dominant clonotypes were HLA-C-restricted CMV-specific TCR beta clonotypes.

Each CDR3 protein is one row after TCRdb ran MiXCR on the reads. The sample lists some 300,000 distinct CDR3 sequences; roughly a sixth were seen once. Sequencing was carried out using PBMCs. The sequence came from a human donor in good health (CMV status not recorded). Some clones in this sample may be carry-over from other donors' samples.

For the CDR3, the DNA is TGTGCCACCCGAACACCGACTCGGGACTATGGCTACACCTTC. Encoded protein: CATRTPTRDYGYTF. The chain combines TRBV10-3 with TRBJ1-2; D unresolved. In germline, CDR1 is ENHRY, CDR2 SYGVKD. The CDR3 contains 14 residues. Deletions cut 10 bases from V and 3 bases from J, with 18 bases between.